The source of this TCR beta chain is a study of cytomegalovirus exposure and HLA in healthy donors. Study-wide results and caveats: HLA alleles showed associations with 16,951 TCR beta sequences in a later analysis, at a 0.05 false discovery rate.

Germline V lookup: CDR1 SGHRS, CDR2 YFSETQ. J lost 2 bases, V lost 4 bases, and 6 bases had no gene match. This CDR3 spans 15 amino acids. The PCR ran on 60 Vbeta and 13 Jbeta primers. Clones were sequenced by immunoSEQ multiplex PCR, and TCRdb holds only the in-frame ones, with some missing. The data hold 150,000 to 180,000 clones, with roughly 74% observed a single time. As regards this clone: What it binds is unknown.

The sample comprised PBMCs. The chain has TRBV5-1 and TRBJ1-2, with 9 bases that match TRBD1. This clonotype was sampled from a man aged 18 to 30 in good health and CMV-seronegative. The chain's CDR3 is CASSRDRETNYGYTF. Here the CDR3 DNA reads TGCGCCAGCAGCAGGGACAGGGAAACAAACTATGGCTACACCTTC.